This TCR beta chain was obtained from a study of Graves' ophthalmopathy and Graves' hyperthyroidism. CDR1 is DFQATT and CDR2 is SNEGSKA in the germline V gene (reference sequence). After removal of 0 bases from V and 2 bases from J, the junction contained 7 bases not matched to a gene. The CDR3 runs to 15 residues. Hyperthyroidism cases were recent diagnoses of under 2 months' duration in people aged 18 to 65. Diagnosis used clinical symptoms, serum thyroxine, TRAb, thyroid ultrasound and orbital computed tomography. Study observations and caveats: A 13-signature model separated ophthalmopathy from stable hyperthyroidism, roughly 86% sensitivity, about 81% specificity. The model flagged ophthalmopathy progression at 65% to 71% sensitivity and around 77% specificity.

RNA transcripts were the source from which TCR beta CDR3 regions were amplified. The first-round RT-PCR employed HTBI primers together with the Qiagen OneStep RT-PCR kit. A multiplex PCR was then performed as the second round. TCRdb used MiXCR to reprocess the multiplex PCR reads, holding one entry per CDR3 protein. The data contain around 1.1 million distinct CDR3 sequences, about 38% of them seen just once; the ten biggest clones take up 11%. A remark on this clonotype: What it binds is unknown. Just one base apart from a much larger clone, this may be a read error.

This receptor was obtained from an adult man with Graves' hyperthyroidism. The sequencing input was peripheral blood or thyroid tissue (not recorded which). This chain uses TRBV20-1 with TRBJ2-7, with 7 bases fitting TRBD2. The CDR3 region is CSARDCASGAYEQYF. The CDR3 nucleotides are TGCAGTGCTAGAGATTGCGCTAGCGGCGCCTACGAGCAGTACTTC.